These T cell receptor beta chains were read from a single sample in a study of blood T cells in healthy people across ages. TCRdb re-analysed the 5' RACE reads in MiXCR, keeping a single row per CDR3 protein. The sample contains 1.5 million to 1.9 million distinct CDR3 sequences, roughly 43% of which appear only once. The sequenced sample was blood. The receptors originated from a woman between 18 and 30 years old in good health. CDR3s include the opening cysteine and the closing phenylalanine or tryptophan. A D gene is named only where the DNA matches it firmly. Part of the rows lack a size; the others show once, few, many or a class for expanded clones.

>NA|TRBV7-2|NA|TRBJ2-2
TGTGCCAGCAGCCTTCATTCCGGGCCCCTCACCGGGGAGCTGTTTTTT
CASSLHSGPLTGELFF
>few|TRBV7-8|TRBD2|TRBJ2-2
TGTGCCAGCACCGTCCTTCCCCTAGCGGGGTTATCCACCGGGGAGCTGTTTTTT
CASTVLPLAGLSTGELFF
>NA|TRBV6-2/TRBV6-3|NA|TRBJ2-1
TGTGCCAGCAGTTACGCCTGGAGGGATGAGCAGTTCTTC
CASSYAWRDEQFF
>few|TRBV7-3|NA|TRBJ2-5
TGTGCCAGCAGCTTAAGCACCTATAATGAGCAGTACTTC
CASSLSTYNEQYF
>NA|TRBV14|NA|TRBJ2-5
TGTGCCAGCAGCCAAGATCTTGGGCCCCAACATGAGCAGTACTTC
CASSQDLGPQHEQYF
>once|TRBV7-9|NA|TRBJ2-4
TGTGCCAGCAGCCTCGGGACGCAGCGGGACATTCAGTACTTC
CASSLGTQRDIQYF
>NA|TRBV4-1|TRBD1|TRBJ2-7
TGCGCCAGCAGCTACACAGACAGGGATGCCTACGAGCAGTACTTC
CASSYTDRDAYEQYF
>NA|TRBV5-5|NA|TRBJ2-7
TGTGCCAGCAGCCACACTAGAGGCGGGAAGGAGCAGTACTTC
CASSHTRGGKEQYF
>few|TRBV10-3|NA|TRBJ1-5
TGTGCCATCAGTGAACTGGCAGGGGGCAATCAGCCCCAGCATTTT
CAISELAGGNQPQHF
>NA|TRBV7-9|NA|TRBJ2-2
TGTGCCAGCAGCAACCGGGACTCCCAACCGAACACCGGGGAGCTGTTTTTT
CASSNRDSQPNTGELFF
>few|TRBV29-1|NA|TRBJ1-2
TGCAGCGTACCTTGGACTGTTTCAACTAACTATGGCTACACCTTC
CSVPWTVSTNYGYTF
>few|TRBV20-1|TRBD2|TRBJ2-6
TGCAGTGCCCCTCTAGCGGGAGTGGGGGCCAACGTCCTGACTTTC
CSAPLAGVGANVLTF
>NA|TRBV10-3|NA|TRBJ2-1
TGTGCCATGTCGACAAGGGGTTCCTACAATGAGCAGTTCTTC
CAMSTRGSYNEQFF
>few|TRBV5-1|NA|TRBJ2-5
TGCGCCAGCAGCTTGGGCGGCGGTCCCCAAGAGACCCAGTACTTC
CASSLGGGPQETQYF
>NA|TRBV11-2|NA|TRBJ1-5
TGTGCCAGCAGCTTAGGGAGGGAGGTGCCCCAGCATTTT
CASSLGREVPQHF
>few|TRBV7-2|NA|TRBJ2-3
TGTGCCAGCAGCTTAGTGGTGGCTACAGATACGCAGTATTTT
CASSLVVATDTQYF
>NA|TRBV28|TRBD1|TRBJ2-5
TGTGCCAGCAGTACTCCGACAGGGAATACGAAGACCCAGTACTTC
CASSTPTGNTKTQYF
>few|TRBV20-1|TRBD2|TRBJ2-1
TGCAGTGCCAGACTAGCGGGGAGCTCCTACAATGAGCAGTTCTTC
CSARLAGSSYNEQFF
>NA|TRBV29-1|NA|TRBJ1-3
TGCAGCGTTGAAAGCGGCCGGTACTCTGGAAACACCATATATTTT
CSVESGRYSGNTIYF
>NA|TRBV7-2|TRBD2|TRBJ2-1
TGTGCCAGCAGCTTGGGACTAGCGGGGGGACTTTTGGGTGAGCAGTTCTTC
CASSLGLAGGLLGEQFF
>many|TRBV29-1|NA|TRBJ2-7
TGCAGCGTTGAAGATAGGGACGACGAGCAGTACTTC
CSVEDRDDEQYF
>few|TRBV5-1|TRBD2|TRBJ2-2
TGCGCCAGCAGCTTGGAGGGACTAGTCACCGGGGAGCTGTTTTTT
CASSLEGLVTGELFF
>few|TRBV6-2/TRBV6-3|NA|TRBJ1-2
TGTGCCAGCAGCAGCGGGACTTTCAGCGGCTACACCTTC
CASSSGTFSGYTF
>NA|TRBV10-3|TRBD1|TRBJ1-6
TGTGCCATCAGTGTTTCGGGACAGACTAATTCACCCCTCCACTTT
CAISVSGQTNSPLHF
>few|TRBV7-9|NA|TRBJ2-7
TGTGCCAGCAGCACTACAGGGAATGAGCGCGACGAGCAGTACTTC
CASSTTGNERDEQYF
>NA|TRBV29-1|NA|TRBJ1-1
TGCAGCGTTGCGGGGAGCTTGAACACTGAAGCTTTCTTT
CSVAGSLNTEAFF
>NA|TRBV20-1|NA|TRBJ2-1
TGCAGTGCTCCAGTACGGGGGGCGGCCAATGAGCAGTTCTTC
CSAPVRGAANEQFF
>few|TRBV28|NA|TRBJ1-6
TGTGCCAGCAGAGACCAGGATAATTCACCCCTCCACTTT
CASRDQDNSPLHF
>NA|TRBV20-1|TRBD2|TRBJ2-1
TGCAGTGCTAAGGATCCTAAACTAGCGGGAGTCTACAATGAGCAGTTCTTC
CSAKDPKLAGVYNEQFF
>few|TRBV4-1|NA|TRBJ1-2
TGCGCCAGCAGCAAATCCGGGACCGAAAACTATGGCTACACCTTC
CASSKSGTENYGYTF
>NA|TRBV6-2/TRBV6-3|TRBD2|TRBJ2-4
TGTGCCAGCAGCGCGCGGGGGATCGGCTACAATGAGCAGTACTTC
CASSARGIGYNEQYF
>NA|TRBV7-2|TRBD1|TRBJ2-6
TGTGCCAGCAGCTTAGCCGGCAGGGGGCTCTCTGGGGCCAACGTCCTGACTTTC
CASSLAGRGLSGANVLTF
>few|TRBV7-2|NA|TRBJ1-4
TGTGCCAGCAGCTTAGCCCCCCCGCCGGAAGGGGAAAAACTGTTTTTT
CASSLAPPPEGEKLFF
>NA|TRBV21-1|NA|TRBJ2-5
TGTGCCAGTTACACACGACTGCAAGAGACCCAGTACTTC
CASYTRLQETQYF
>NA|TRBV7-9|NA|TRBJ2-7
TGTGCCAGCAGCTTCGGAAGCGGGTCCGACGAGCAGTACTTC
CASSFGSGSDEQYF
>NA|TRBV6-5|NA|TRBJ2-3
TGTGCCAGCAGTGTCAACGGGAATACGCAGTATTTT
CASSVNGNTQYF
>NA|TRBV20-1|NA|TRBJ1-2
TGCAGTGCTAAAATATGGGTCTCCTATGGCTACACCTTC
CSAKIWVSYGYTF
>NA|TRBV11-2|TRBD1|TRBJ1-2
TGTGCCAGCAGCTTAGATCTGGGGACAGCCTATGGCTACACCTTC
CASSLDLGTAYGYTF
>few|TRBV27|TRBD2|TRBJ2-1
TGTGCCAGCAGAAGACCGGGACTAGCGGGATCCACCTCCTACAATGAGCAGTTCTTC
CASRRPGLAGSTSYNEQFF
>NA|TRBV7-9|NA|TRBJ2-1
TGTGCCAGCACCCGGACAGCCAACAATGAGCAGTTCTTC
CASTRTANNEQFF
>few|TRBV7-7|NA|TRBJ2-3
TGTGCTAGCAGCTTAGACGGAGGTGCAGCCGATACGCAGTATTTT
CASSLDGGAADTQYF
>NA|TRBV6-1|TRBD2|TRBJ2-3
TGTGCCAGCAGTGAACCGACTAGCGGGTTTTACACAGATACGCAGTATTTT
CASSEPTSGFYTDTQYF
>NA|TRBV27|TRBD1|TRBJ2-1
TGTGCCAGCAGCACAGGGGGCTGGGAGACCCAGTTCTTC
CASSTGGWETQFF
>NA|TRBV3-1|NA|TRBJ2-4
TGTGCCAGCAGCCAAGAGGGGACTGAAAACATTCAGTACTTC
CASSQEGTENIQYF
>few|TRBV7-8|NA|TRBJ2-1
TGTGCCAGCAGCTTAGCCTCTCGCGTCAATGAGCAGTTCTTC
CASSLASRVNEQFF
>NA|TRBV27|NA|TRBJ1-1
TGTGCCAGCAGTTTATTAGGGGAGTACACTGAAGCTTTCTTT
CASSLLGEYTEAFF
>NA|TRBV7-6|NA|TRBJ1-2
TGTGCCAGCAGCCCTTCTACAGGGCGAGGCTACACCTTC
CASSPSTGRGYTF
>NA|TRBV3-1|NA|TRBJ2-5
TGTGCCAGCAGTCCTAGTATTCGTGAAGAGACCCAGTACTTC
CASSPSIREETQYF
>NA|TRBV7-2|TRBD2|TRBJ2-5
TGTGCCAGCAGCTTACGGACTAGGGCCCAGAATGAGCAGTACTTC
CASSLRTRAQNEQYF
>many|TRBV15|TRBD1|TRBJ1-1
TGTGCCACCAGCAGACCTAAACAGGCGGGACAGGGGCCATTGCACACTGAAGCTTTCTTT
CATSRPKQAGQGPLHTEAFF
>NA|TRBV6-2/TRBV6-3|TRBD2|TRBJ2-1
TGTGCCAGTTTGGTAGCGGGAGAAACTGAGCAGTTCTTC
CASLVAGETEQFF
>NA|TRBV20-1|NA|TRBJ1-3
TGCAGTGCTGGCCTAGGGGGTACAGGAAACACCATATATTTT
CSAGLGGTGNTIYF
>NA|TRBV6-2/TRBV6-3|NA|TRBJ2-1
TGTGCCAGCAAATTAAGGCAGGGTCGATGGAATGAGCAGTTCTTC
CASKLRQGRWNEQFF
>few|TRBV9|TRBD2|TRBJ2-3
TGTGCCAGCAGCGTAGTTAGCGGGAGCGATACGCAGTATTTT
CASSVVSGSDTQYF
>NA|TRBV29-1|NA|TRBJ2-5
TGCAGCGTTGTACAGGTGAAAGAGACCCAGTACTTC
CSVVQVKETQYF
>NA|TRBV6-5|NA|TRBJ1-6
TGTGCCAGCAGTGGCCTAGGCTTGGGGTCACCCCTCCACTTT
CASSGLGLGSPLHF
>NA|TRBV27|NA|TRBJ2-7
TGTGCCAGCAGTTTGTTAGGGGGAGAGGCCTACGAGCAGTACTTC
CASSLLGGEAYEQYF
>NA|TRBV2|TRBD2|TRBJ2-5
TGTGCCAGCAGTGGTGGGACTAGCGGCCAAGAGACCCAGTACTTC
CASSGGTSGQETQYF
>NA|TRBV7-2|NA|TRBJ1-4
TGTGCCAGCAGCCCGCCCCGGCAGAATGAAAAACTGTTTTTT
CASSPPRQNEKLFF